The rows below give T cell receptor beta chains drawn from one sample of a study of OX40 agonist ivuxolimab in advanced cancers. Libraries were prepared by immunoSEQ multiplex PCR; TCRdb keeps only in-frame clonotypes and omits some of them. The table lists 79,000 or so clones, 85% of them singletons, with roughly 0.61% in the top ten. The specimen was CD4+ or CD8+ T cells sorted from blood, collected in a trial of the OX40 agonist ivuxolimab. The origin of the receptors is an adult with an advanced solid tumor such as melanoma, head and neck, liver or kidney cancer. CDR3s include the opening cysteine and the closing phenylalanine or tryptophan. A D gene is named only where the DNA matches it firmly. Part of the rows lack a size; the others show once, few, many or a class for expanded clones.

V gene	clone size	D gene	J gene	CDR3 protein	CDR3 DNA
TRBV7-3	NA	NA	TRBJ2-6	CASSEQPRLQSRANVLTF	TGTGCCAGCAGCGAACAACCACGCTTACAAAGTCGGGCCAACGTCCTGACTTTC
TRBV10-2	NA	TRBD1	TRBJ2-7	CASSESGTGGEQYF	TGCGCCAGCAGTGAGTCGGGGACAGGGGGCGAGCAGTACTTC
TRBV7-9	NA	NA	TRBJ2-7	CASSFEDTLRYF	TGTGCCAGCAGCTTTGAAGACACCCTGCGGTACTTC
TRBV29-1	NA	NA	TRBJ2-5	CSVEDAAGFIQETQYF	TGCAGCGTTGAAGATGCGGCAGGGTTCATCCAAGAGACCCAGTACTTC
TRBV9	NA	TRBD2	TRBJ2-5	CASSTSERGGQETQYF	TGTGCCAGCAGCACTAGCGAGCGGGGGGGACAAGAGACCCAGTACTTC
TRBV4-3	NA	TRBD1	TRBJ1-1	CASSTRQGTQAFF	TGCGCCAGCAGCACCCGACAGGGGACCCAAGCTTTCTTT
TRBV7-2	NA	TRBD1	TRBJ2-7	CASSPTGTGEQYF	TGTGCCAGCAGCCCAACCGGGACAGGGGAGCAGTACTTC
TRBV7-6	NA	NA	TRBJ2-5	CASSPRAGARETQYF	TGTGCCAGCAGCCCACGCGCGGGGGCTCGGGAGACCCAGTACTTC
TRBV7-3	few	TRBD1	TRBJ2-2	CASSGPGQGKTGELFF	TGTGCCAGCAGCGGCCCCGGACAGGGTAAAACCGGGGAGCTGTTTTTT
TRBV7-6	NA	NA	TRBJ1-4	CASSLGGNEKLFF	TGTGCCAGCAGCTTAGGCGGGAATGAAAAACTGTTTTTT
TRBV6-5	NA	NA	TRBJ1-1	CASSRDSPNTEAFF	TGTGCCAGCAGTCGGGACTCCCCGAACACTGAAGCTTTCTTT
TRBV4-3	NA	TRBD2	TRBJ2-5	CASSQDLASGGGNTQETQYF	TGCGCCAGCAGCCAAGACTTAGCTAGCGGGGGGGGGAATACCCAAGAGACCCAGTACTTC
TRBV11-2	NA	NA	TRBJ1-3	CASSRWTVETGNTIYF	TGTGCCAGCAGCCGATGGACCGTGGAAACTGGAAACACCATATATTTT
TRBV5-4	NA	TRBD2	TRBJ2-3	CASSLAAGGLDTQYF	TGTGCCAGCAGCTTGGCTGCGGGGGGGTTAGATACGCAGTATTTT
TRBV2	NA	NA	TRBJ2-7	CASSGGNGPYEQYF	TGTGCCAGCAGTGGGGGGAACGGGCCCTACGAGCAGTACTTC
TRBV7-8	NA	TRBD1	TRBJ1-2	CASSYRDSRANYGYTF	TGTGCCAGCAGCTACCGGGACAGTCGTGCTAACTATGGCTACACCTTC
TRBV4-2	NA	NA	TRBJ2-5	CASSQVEDDSEAQYF	TGTGCCAGCAGCCAAGTCGAGGACGATTCAGAGGCCCAGTACTTC